The 29 T cell receptor beta chains below were found in one sample sequenced in a study of beta chain features in type 1 diabetes. TCRB transcripts that were expressed got sequenced, as all of the isolated RNA had been reverse transcribed. The data were produced by immunoSEQ multiplex PCR, yet TCRdb's version contains in-frame clones alone and is incomplete. The sample yields more than 85,000 clones, 30% to 50% seen once. The sequencing sample was made of stem cell memory CD4+ T cells from blood. The receptors shown here come from a woman younger than 30 in good health.

V usage is TRBV7-9 and J usage is TRBJ2-3; 7 nucleotides align to TRBD1. The trim removed 3 bases at V and 6 bases at J, leaving 9 bases unmatched. Per the germline V gene, CDR1 is SEHNR and CDR2 is FQNEAQ (reference sequence). This CDR3 has 15 amino acids. The CDR3 protein is CASSFGRGRLDTQYF. The DNA for the CDR3 is TGTGCCAGCAGCTTTGGAAGGGGGCGGTTGGATACGCAGTATTTT.

This chain links TRBV11-2 with TRBJ1-4; 10 positions agree with TRBD1. CDR1 is SGHAT, CDR2 FQNNGV, per germline. CDR3 length: 15 residues. The J segment lost 7 bases and the V segment lost 6 bases, leaving 8 bases of the junction unmatched. The CDR3 reads CASREPGDRGEKLFF. The CDR3 nucleotides read TGTGCCAGCAGGGAACCCGGGGACAGGGGTGAAAAACTGTTTTTT. Full variable domain (remainder filled in from reference TRBV11-2 and TRBJ1-4): EAGVAQSPRYKIIEKRQSVAFWCNPISGHATLYWYQQILGQGPKLLIQFQNNGVVDDSQLPKDRFSAERLKGVDSTLKIQPAKLEDSAVYLCASREPGDRGEKLFFGSGTQLSVL.

There are a few counts of this clone. The DNA for the CDR3 is TGTGCCAGCAGCTTCCCTTACAGGGGAACAGATACGCAGTATTTT. It is translated as CASSFPYRGTDTQYF. The chain couples TRBV13 to TRBJ2-3, with 7 positions matching TRBD1. V lost 3 bases to trimming and J lost 3 bases; unmatched junction nucleotides: 6. Germline loops: CDR1 PRHDT, CDR2 FYEKMQ (reference sequence). The CDR3 extends over 15 amino acids.

The chain uses TRBV11-2 and TRBJ1-1, with 7 bases that match TRBD1. The CDR3 is 14 residues long. From germline, CDR1 is SGHAT and CDR2 FQNNGV. V lost 3 bases to trimming and J lost 3 bases; unmatched junction nucleotides: 4. CDR3 sequence reads: CASSFRGLDTEAFF. The CDR3 DNA is TGTGCCAGCAGCTTTAGGGGGCTGGACACTGAAGCTTTCTTT.

The chain has TRBV30 and TRBJ2-2, with 9 bases aligning to TRBD1. The CDR3 runs 15 residues. Germline V gene sequence: CDR1 GTSNPN, CDR2 SVGIG (reference sequence). V lost 0 bases, J lost 6 bases, and 5 bases stayed unmatched. For the CDR3, the DNA is TGTGCCTGGAGTGTTACAGGGGGCAGGGCCGGGGAGCTGTTTTTT. Its translation: CAWSVTGGRAGELFF.

V and J are TRBV4-2 and TRBJ2-5; perhaps TRBD2 as D (7 bases). V dropped 5 bases and J dropped 4 bases, with 14 bases sitting between them. The CDR3 sequence is 14 residues long. CDR1 and CDR2 from the germline V gene are LGHNA and YNFKEQ. In DNA, the CDR3 is TGTGCCAGCAGCTTGAACGGGGGGCGAGAGACCCAGTACTTC. This translates into CASSLNGGRETQYF.

The chain combines TRBV11-2 with TRBJ2-1; TRBD2 matches at 11 bases. The CDR3 has 15 residues. The V segment lost 5 bases and the J segment 2 bases; nucleotides outside the gene matches: 2. Germline CDR1 reads SGHAT; CDR2 reads FQNNGV. CDR3 DNA: TGTGCCAGCAGCCGGACTAGCGGGCCCTACAATGAGCAGTTCTTC. Protein product: CASSRTSGPYNEQFF.

The genes are TRBV30 and TRBJ2-7; D perhaps matches TRBD1 (5 bases). The CDR3 length is 12 residues. V was trimmed by 3 bases and J by 6 bases, leaving 12 bases between them. CDR1 GTSNPN and CDR2 SVGIG come from the germline V gene (reference sequence). The CDR3 DNA sequence: TGTGCCTGGAGCGGTGCAGGGTCCGAGCAGTACTTC. This encodes CAWSGAGSEQYF.

This chain joins TRBV28 and TRBJ2-1; tentatively, D is TRBD2 (5 bases). V shed 7 bases and J shed 6 bases, with 22 bases lying between them. The CDR3 has 16 amino acids. CDR1 MDHEN and CDR2 SYDVKM come from the germline V gene. The CDR3: CASTWGVGLRFNEQFF. The CDR3 bases are TGTGCCAGCACCTGGGGAGTCGGGCTTCGTTTCAATGAGCAGTTCTTC. Looking up the rest from reference TRBV28 and TRBJ2-1 gives the full variable domain: DVKVTQSSRYLVKRTGEKVFLECVQDMDHENMFWYRQDPGLGLRLIYFSYDVKMKEKGDIPEGYSVSREKKERFSLILESASTNQTSMYLCASTWGVGLRFNEQFFGPGTRLTVL.

The chain carries TRBV27 and TRBJ2-5, with 9 bases fitting TRBD1. Germline-derived CDR1 and CDR2 are MNHEY and SMNVEV (reference sequence). Unmatched junction bases numbered 6, after V lost 5 bases and J lost 5 bases. This CDR3 region has 14 residues. DNA for the CDR3: TGTGCCAGCAGTGGGGGACAGGGCCGCGAGACCCAGTACTTC. It translates to CASSGGQGRETQYF.

This clone was recorded a few times. The chain uses TRBV7-9 and TRBJ1-3, with a possible D match to TRBD1 (6 bases). V lost 7 bases and J lost 0, with 13 bases in between. Germline lookup yields CDR1 SEHNR and CDR2 FQNEAQ (reference sequence). The CDR3 sequence is 15 residues long. CDR3 coding DNA: TGTGCCAGCACCTTCGGACAGAGCTCTGGAAACACCATATATTTT. Translated: CASTFGQSSGNTIYF.

The CDR3 loop reads CASRFPGRQGDYGYTF. CDR3 in DNA: TGTGCCAGTAGGTTCCCCGGACGACAGGGGGACTATGGCTACACCTTC. The gene calls are TRBV19 and TRBJ1-2; 9 positions agree with TRBD1. The trim removed 6 bases at V and 3 bases at J, leaving 11 bases unmatched. The CDR3 runs 16 residues. The germline gives CDR1 LNHDA, CDR2 SQIVND (reference sequence).

The genes are TRBV7-9 and TRBJ2-2; maybe TRBD2 (5 bases). The CDR3 runs 16 residues. V gave up 5 bases and J gave up 5 bases, with 18 bases separating them. CDR1 and CDR2 (germline): SEHNR, FQNEAQ (reference sequence). CDR3 sequence (DNA): TGTGCCAGCAGCCCTCTGAGCGGCGGGTGGACCGGGGAGCTGTTTTTT. Its protein is CASSPLSGGWTGELFF.

The chain's CDR3 is CSVRRGLGTGELFF. CDR3 sequence (DNA): TGCAGCGTGCGCCGGGGACTAGGGACCGGGGAGCTGTTTTTT. The chain couples TRBV29-1 to TRBJ2-2; 8 bases match TRBD2. Germline values: CDR1 SQVTM, CDR2 ANQGSEA. J lost 5 bases, V lost 6 bases, and 8 bases had no gene match. CDR3 length: 14 residues.

The genes are TRBV7-9 and TRBJ2-3; 7 positions match TRBD2. The trim removed 5 bases at V and 5 bases at J, leaving 10 bases unmatched. Germline CDR1 and CDR2: SEHNR and FQNEAQ (reference sequence). This CDR3 is built from 15 residues. CDR3 DNA sequence: TGTGCCAGCAGCCCCGGGGAGGGTCGAAGAGATACGCAGTATTTT. Its translation: CASSPGEGRRDTQYF.

The chain employs TRBV6-6 and TRBJ2-7, with TRBD2 matching over 8 bases. V lost 4 bases, J lost 2 bases, and 7 bases stayed unmatched. The CDR3 has 15 residues. Looked up from germline, CDR1 is MNHNY and CDR2 is SVGAGI (reference sequence). The CDR3 spells CASSFSTSETYEQYF. The CDR3, as DNA: TGTGCCAGCAGTTTCTCGACTAGCGAGACCTACGAGCAGTACTTC.

This clone was detected only a few times. The chain uses TRBV27 and TRBJ1-5; 12 nucleotides line up with TRBD1. The length of the CDR3 is 14 residues. Germline CDR1 is MNHEY and CDR2 is SMNVEV (reference sequence). V was clipped by 6 bases and J by 6 bases; unmatched bases: 3. The CDR3 sequence: CASSGTGGVQPQHF. In DNA, the CDR3 is TGTGCCAGCAGCGGGACAGGGGGCGTTCAGCCCCAGCATTTT.

The chain is built from TRBV5-4 and TRBJ2-3, with a possible D match to TRBD1 (5 bases). CDR3 length: 15 residues. Trimming took off 1 base at V and 4 bases at J, with 13 bases between the two ends. In germline, CDR1 is SGHNT, CDR2 YYREEE (reference sequence). CDR3 region: CASSLSGWGPDTQYF. The DNA for the CDR3 is TGTGCCAGCAGCTTGTCCGGGTGGGGCCCAGATACGCAGTATTTT.

The chain is built from TRBV5-6 and TRBJ1-5, with 9 nucleotides matching TRBD1. V shed 5 bases, J shed 3 bases, and the junction held 9 bases outside the gene matches. Per germline, CDR1 SGHDT and CDR2 YYEEEE. The CDR3 is made up of 16 amino acids. The chain's CDR3 is CASRRAGQGSNQPQHF. As DNA, the CDR3 is TGTGCCAGCAGGCGGGCGGGACAGGGTTCCAATCAGCCCCAGCATTTT.

This clone appeared a few times. The V call is TRBV6-6, the J call TRBJ2-7, with 8 bases that match TRBD2. Germline V gene lookup returns CDR1 MNHNY and CDR2 SVGAGI (reference sequence). The CDR3 has 15 residues. The V gene end was trimmed by 5 bases and the J gene end by 1 base; junction bases not matched to a gene: 7. CDR3 amino acids: CASSAAGGRSYEQYF. The CDR3 region has the DNA TGTGCCAGCAGTGCCGCGGGAGGCCGGTCCTACGAGCAGTACTTC.

This rearrangement joins TRBV19 to TRBJ1-5, with a weak D call TRBD1 (6 bases). The CDR3 is made up of 14 amino acids. Trimming cost V 4 bases and J 2 bases, with 9 bases left between them. CDR1 is LNHDA, CDR2 SQIVND, per germline (reference sequence). The CDR3 sequence: CASSRRTGNQPQHF. The DNA for the CDR3 is TGTGCCAGTAGTAGGAGGACAGGCAATCAGCCCCAGCATTTT.

CDR3 residues: CASIETGSSYNEQFF. The CDR3 bases are TGTGCCAGCATAGAAACAGGTAGCTCCTACAATGAGCAGTTCTTC. This sequence joins TRBV6-5 and TRBJ2-1; weak D call: TRBD1 (5 bases). The germline V and J ends were trimmed by 7 bases and 0 bases, with 13 bases remaining between them. The V gene's germline CDR1 is MNHEY and CDR2 SVGAGI. CDR3 size: 15 residues.

In DNA form, the CDR3 reads TGTGCCAGCAGCGCCGGACTAGCGGGATACAATGAGCAGTTCTTC. Translating it yields CASSAGLAGYNEQFF. This chain joins TRBV9 and TRBJ2-1; 12 bases are shared with TRBD2. The V gene's germline CDR1 is SGDLS and CDR2 YYNGEE. The CDR3 covers 15 residues. The V and J ends lost 3 bases and 4 bases, in that order; junction bases with no gene match: 2.

This clone was counted between two and nine times. The rearrangement joins TRBV25-1 to TRBJ2-7, with a weak D call TRBD1 (5 bases). The CDR3 spans 17 residues. The germline CDR1 and CDR2 sequences are MGHDK and SYGVNS. The V and J ends lost 5 bases and 2 bases respectively, with 22 bases between them. The CDR3 region is CASSPAFLGARPYEQYF. CDR3 nucleotide sequence: TGTGCCAGCAGTCCGGCCTTTTTAGGGGCTCGTCCCTACGAGCAGTACTTC.

The chain combines TRBV13 with TRBJ2-3; D is undetermined. The CDR3 consists of 16 residues. Germline CDR1 reads PRHDT; CDR2 reads FYEKMQ (reference sequence). V was cut by 5 bases and J by 2 bases, with 17 bases left in between. The CDR3 nucleotides are TGTGCCAGCAGCCTCCGTCCCCGACGGGTCACAGATACGCAGTATTTT. Amino acid sequence: CASSLRPRRVTDTQYF.

This clone was recorded a few times. This chain uses TRBV6-4 with TRBJ2-1; tentatively, D is TRBD2 (7 bases). V shed 4 bases and J shed 0 bases, with 13 bases lying between them. This CDR3 contains 16 residues. Germline-derived CDR1 and CDR2 are MRHNA and SNTAGT. The CDR3, as DNA: TGTGCCAGCAGTGGAAGCGGGACAAGCTCCTACAATGAGCAGTTCTTC. Translation: CASSGSGTSSYNEQFF.

The V call is TRBV15, the J call TRBJ2-1; tentative D call: TRBD2 (6 bases). V was clipped by 2 bases and J by 10 bases, with 12 bases between them. Germline CDR1 reads LNHNV; CDR2 reads YYDKDF (reference sequence). The CDR3 has 13 amino acids. CDR3 DNA: TGTGCCACCAGCAGACTGGCGAGCGGGGAGCAGTTCTTC. Amino acids: CATSRLASGEQFF.

Here the CDR3 reads CASSQAPLAGGARDNEQFF. The CDR3 coding sequence is TGCGCCAGCAGCCAAGCCCCCCTAGCGGGAGGTGCCCGGGACAATGAGCAGTTCTTC. This chain joins TRBV4-3 and TRBJ2-1; 11 bases align to TRBD2. The CDR3 runs to 19 residues. V dropped 1 base and J dropped 5; count of bases not matched to a gene: 13. Germline CDR1 LGHNA, CDR2 YSLEER.

The rearrangement joins TRBV25-1 to TRBJ2-3, with 11 bases identical to TRBD2. The germline V gene encodes CDR1 MGHDK and CDR2 SYGVNS. V lost 8 bases to trimming and J lost 0 bases; unmatched junction nucleotides: 4. This CDR3 region has 15 residues. For the CDR3, the DNA is TGTGCCAGCGAAACTAGCGGGAGTAGCACAGATACGCAGTATTTT. This encodes CASETSGSSTDTQYF.